The clone carrying this T cell receptor beta chain came up many times. The sample comes from a study of CD8+CD57+ T cells in acquired aplastic anemia. TCR beta VDJ and CDR3 profiles were obtained from a genomic DNA template. TCRdb re-called the reads with MiXCR, one entry per CDR3 protein. This sample has 160,000 or so distinct CDR3 sequences, with roughly 43% found just once. Per the germline V gene, CDR1 is LGHNA and CDR2 is YNFKEQ. The CDR3 totals 13 residues. Trimming took off 3 bases at V and 5 bases at J, with 10 bases between the two ends. Selection for sequencing was limited to patients who had shown CD8+CD57+ cell expansion by flow cytometry.

Sequences were obtained from sorted CD4+, CD8+, or CD8+CD57+ T cells (not recorded which) from PBMCs. This chain uses TRBV4-2 with TRBJ2-5; maybe TRBD2 (5 bases). The clonotype originates from a human donor with aplastic anemia. In DNA form, the CDR3 reads TGTGCCAGCAGCCAGTCGATAGCGGAGACCCAGTACTTC. This codes for CASSQSIAETQYF.